Below, 5 T cell receptor beta chains from the same sample are listed, as sequenced in a study of blood T cell repertoires in COVID-19. TCRdb's copy holds only in-frame clones and misses some; the assay was immunoSEQ multiplex PCR. Among 250,000 to 350,000 clones listed, about nine tenths were seen once. Sequenced input: peripheral blood. The source of these receptors is a woman aged 45 to 65 who had recovered from COVID-19.

For the CDR3, the DNA is TGTGCCAGCAGTGAATATAGTAGGGGTTTGGACTATGGCTACACCTTC. It codes for CASSEYSRGLDYGYTF. V and J are TRBV6-1 and TRBJ1-2; a weak D match, TRBD1 (5 bases). The CDR3 runs to 16 residues. V shed 2 bases and J shed 3 bases, with 16 bases lying between them. The V gene's germline CDR1 is MNHNS and CDR2 SASEGT.

The genes are TRBV7-9 and TRBJ2-3, with 8 bases lining up with TRBD2. Germline trimming cut 1 base from V and 3 bases from J; bases unmatched to any gene: 3. Germline CDR1 and CDR2: SEHNR and FQNEAQ (reference sequence). This CDR3 is built from 15 residues. The CDR3 sequence: CASSLDASGTDTQYF. CDR3 nucleotides: TGTGCCAGCAGCTTAGATGCTAGCGGGACAGATACGCAGTATTTT. Full variable domain (rest looked up from reference TRBV7-9 and TRBJ2-3): DTGVSQNPRHKITKRGQNVTFRCDPISEHNRLYWYRQTLGQGPEFLTYFQNEAQLEKSRLLSDRFSAERPKGSFSTLEIQRTEQGDSAMYLCASSLDASGTDTQYFGPGTRLTVL.

The chain recombines TRBV10-3 with TRBJ2-7; 7 nucleotides line up with TRBD1. V dropped 10 bases and J dropped 4; count of bases not matched to a gene: 10. Looked up from germline, CDR1 is ENHRY and CDR2 is SYGVKD. CDR3 length equals 13 residues. Written as DNA, the CDR3 is TGTGCCACCCAACCGGGACAGACTTACGAGCAGTACTTC. This sequence encodes CATQPGQTYEQYF.

The chain employs TRBV9 and TRBJ2-3; no reliable D call. The germline V gene encodes CDR1 SGDLS and CDR2 YYNGEE. Trimming shortened V by 0 bases and J by 2 bases, and 10 bases separated the two germline ends. The CDR3 loop spans 15 amino acids. CDR3 region: CASSVETADTDTQYF. The CDR3 coding sequence is TGTGCCAGCAGCGTAGAAACAGCAGACACAGATACGCAGTATTTT. The variable domain in full, completed from reference TRBV9 and TRBJ2-3, reads DSGVTQTPKHLITATGQRVTLRCSPRSGDLSVYWYQQSLDQGLQFLIQYYNGEERAKGNILERFSAQQFPDLHSELNLSSLELGDSALYFCASSVETADTDTQYFGPGTRLTVL.

This clone appeared a single time. This chain joins TRBV7-2 and TRBJ1-1; D is unresolved. Trimming took off 3 bases at V and 7 bases at J, with 6 bases between the two ends. The germline CDR1 and CDR2 sequences are SGHTA and FQGNSA. This CDR3 has 11 residues. The CDR3 sequence is CASSFSSEAFF. The CDR3 DNA reads as TGTGCCAGCAGCTTTTCGAGTGAAGCTTTCTTT.